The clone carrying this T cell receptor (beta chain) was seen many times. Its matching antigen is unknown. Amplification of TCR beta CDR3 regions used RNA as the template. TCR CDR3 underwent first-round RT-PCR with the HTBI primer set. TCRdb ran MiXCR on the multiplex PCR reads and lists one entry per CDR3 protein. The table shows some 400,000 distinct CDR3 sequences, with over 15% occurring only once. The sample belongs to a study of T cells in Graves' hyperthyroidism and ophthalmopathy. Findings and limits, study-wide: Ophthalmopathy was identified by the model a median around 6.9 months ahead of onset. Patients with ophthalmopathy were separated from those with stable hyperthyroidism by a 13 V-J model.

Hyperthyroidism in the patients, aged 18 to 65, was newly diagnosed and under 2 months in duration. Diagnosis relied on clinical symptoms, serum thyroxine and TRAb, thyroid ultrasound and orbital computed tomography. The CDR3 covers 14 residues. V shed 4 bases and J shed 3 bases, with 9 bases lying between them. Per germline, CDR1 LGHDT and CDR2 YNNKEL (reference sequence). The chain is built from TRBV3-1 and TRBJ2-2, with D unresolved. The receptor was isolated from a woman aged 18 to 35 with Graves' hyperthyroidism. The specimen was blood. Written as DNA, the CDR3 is TGTGCCAGCAGCCCCGGGTACCACACCGGGGAGCTGTTTTTT. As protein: CASSPGYHTGELFF.